This T cell receptor (beta chain) was identified during a study of blood T cell repertoires in COVID-19. Clones were read by immunoSEQ multiplex PCR, and TCRdb kept only the in-frame ones, dropping some. The repertoire holds about 50,000 clones, with about 88% as singletons. What was sequenced was PBMCs or T cells enriched from blood (not recorded which). The receptor comes from a woman aged 45 to 65 who had recovered from COVID-19.

CDR3 residues: CASSTEGLAGGPIGEQYF. For the CDR3, the DNA is TGTGCCAGCAGCACAGAGGGACTAGCGGGAGGACCCATAGGCGAGCAGTACTTC. This chain links TRBV7-2 with TRBJ2-7; 15 bases map to TRBD2. V shed 5 bases and J 6 bases; nucleotides not matched to a gene: 14. The CDR3 is 18 amino acids. Germline V gene data show CDR1 as SGHTA and CDR2 as FQGNSA.